This T cell receptor (beta chain) emerged from a study of CD8 T cells in ankylosing spondylitis. Study-level findings and limits: Reportedly, disease-linked clones are significantly enriched in ankylosing spondylitis patients' matched synovial fluid. Existing reports had already noted some motif variants in reactive arthritis synovial fluid and blood. A TCR beta motif of under ten highly homologous variants appeared characteristic of ankylosing spondylitis blood. Disease-linked clones proved CD8+ and comparatively uncommon in peripheral blood.

This clonotype was recorded a few times. Its cognate antigen is unknown. An end of the junction does not agree with germline; a read error may underlie this. Libraries for TCR beta were made by quantitative 5'-RACE with molecular barcodes. A single record per CDR3 protein comes from TCRdb applying MiXCR to the 5' RACE reads. The sample records 670,000 or so distinct CDR3 sequences, around a fifth being singletons. This CDR3 comprises 12 residues. Germline V gene lookup returns CDR1 MNHNS and CDR2 SASEGT. The TCR was taken from a male donor with ankylosing spondylitis. The sequencing sample was made of blood, either unsorted or a sorted T cell fraction (not recorded which). J is TRBJ2-7 and V is TRBV6-1; no firm D call. CDR3 sequence: CASSRGPYGQYF. CDR3 DNA: TGTGCCAGCAGTCGAGGACCGTACGGGCAGTACTTC.